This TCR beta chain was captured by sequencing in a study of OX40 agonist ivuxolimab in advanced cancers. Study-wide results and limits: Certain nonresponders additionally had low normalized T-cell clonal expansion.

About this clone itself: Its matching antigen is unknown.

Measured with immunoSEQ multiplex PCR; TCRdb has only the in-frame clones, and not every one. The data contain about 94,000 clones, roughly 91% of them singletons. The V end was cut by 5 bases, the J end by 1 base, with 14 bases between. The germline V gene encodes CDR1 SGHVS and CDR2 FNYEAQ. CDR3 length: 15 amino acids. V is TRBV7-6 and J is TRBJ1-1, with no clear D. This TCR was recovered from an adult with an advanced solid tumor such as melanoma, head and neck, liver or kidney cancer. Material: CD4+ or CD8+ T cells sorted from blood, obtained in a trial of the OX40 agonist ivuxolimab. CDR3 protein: CASSLVSLTNTEAFF. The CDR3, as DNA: TGTGCCAGCAGCCTCGTTAGTCTCACGAACACTGAAGCTTTCTTT. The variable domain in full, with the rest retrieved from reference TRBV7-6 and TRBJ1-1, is GAGVSQSPRYKVTKRGQDVALRCDPISGHVSLYWYRQALGQGPEFLTYFNYEAQQDKSGLPNDRFSAERPEGSISTLTIQRTEQRDSAMYRCASSLVSLTNTEAFFGQGTRLTVV.